These T cell receptor beta chains were read from a single sample in a study of T cells in Graves' hyperthyroidism and ophthalmopathy. TCRdb reprocessed the multiplex PCR reads via MiXCR and lists one record per CDR3 protein. The data contain about 640,000 distinct CDR3 sequences, 14% of them singletons. Sequencing used blood. These receptors came from a woman in her forties or fifties with Graves' ophthalmopathy. Both conserved end residues are part of each CDR3. The order of the fields is V gene, J gene, D gene, clone size, CDR3 DNA, CDR3 protein. D genes are given only for firm matches. Part of the rows lack a size; the others show once, few, many or a class for expanded clones.

v_gene: TRBV7-2
j_gene: TRBJ1-2
d_gene: NA
abundance: many
CDR3nt: TGTGCCAGCAGCTTATACTCCCCGCGTGGCTACACCTTC
CDR3aa: CASSLYSPRGYTF

v_gene: TRBV6-1
j_gene: TRBJ1-2
d_gene: NA
abundance: many
CDR3nt: TGTGCCAGCAGTAGCCTGGGGCGCTACACCTTC
CDR3aa: CASSSLGRYTF

v_gene: TRBV7-6
j_gene: TRBJ2-3
d_gene: NA
abundance: many
CDR3nt: TGTGCCAGCAGCTTGGAGGGCAGTCGCACAGATACGCAGTATTTT
CDR3aa: CASSLEGSRTDTQYF

v_gene: TRBV28
j_gene: TRBJ2-7
d_gene: NA
abundance: many
CDR3nt: TGTGCCAGCAGACCACAGGGCAGTAAGTACGAGCAGTACTTC
CDR3aa: CASRPQGSKYEQYF

v_gene: TRBV6-2/TRBV6-3
j_gene: TRBJ2-7
d_gene: TRBD1
abundance: many
CDR3nt: TGTGCCAGCACCAACAGGGGAGAGGAGCAGTACTTC
CDR3aa: CASTNRGEEQYF

v_gene: TRBV18
j_gene: TRBJ2-5
d_gene: NA
abundance: many
CDR3nt: TGTGCCAGCTCACCTGACAGCCTGAGGGAGACCCAGTACTTC
CDR3aa: CASSPDSLRETQYF

v_gene: TRBV6-1
j_gene: TRBJ1-4
d_gene: NA
abundance: few
CDR3nt: TGTGCCAGCAGTTTACCCCTGTTTGGACAAGGGGACGAAAAACTGTTTTTT
CDR3aa: CASSLPLFGQGDEKLFF

v_gene: TRBV12-3/TRBV12-4
j_gene: TRBJ2-7
d_gene: TRBD1
abundance: many
CDR3nt: TGTGCCAGCAGTCAAGGACAGGGTTATAGCGAGCAGTACTTC
CDR3aa: CASSQGQGYSEQYF

v_gene: TRBV5-1
j_gene: TRBJ1-3
d_gene: TRBD1
abundance: many
CDR3nt: TGCGCCAGCAGCCAAGGGACAGGACGAAACACCATATATTTT
CDR3aa: CASSQGTGRNTIYF

v_gene: TRBV10-3
j_gene: TRBJ2-1
d_gene: TRBD2
abundance: many
CDR3nt: TGTGCCATCAGTGATGAGGTCGTGGAGCGGGAGGTGAATGAGCAGTTCTTC
CDR3aa: CAISDEVVEREVNEQFF

v_gene: TRBV29-1
j_gene: TRBJ2-4
d_gene: NA
abundance: NA
CDR3nt: TGCAGCGTTGCTGGACAGACCGAATTAGCCAAAAACATTCAGTACTTC
CDR3aa: CSVAGQTELAKNIQYF

v_gene: TRBV25-1
j_gene: TRBJ2-2
d_gene: NA
abundance: NA
CDR3nt: TGTGCCAGCAGTGATCTCCGCAGGGAAAACACCGGGGAGCTGTTTTTT
CDR3aa: CASSDLRRENTGELFF

v_gene: TRBV28
j_gene: TRBJ2-5
d_gene: NA
abundance: many
CDR3nt: TGTGCCAGCAGTTCCGGCTTAGCGCTTCAAGAGACCCAGTACTTC
CDR3aa: CASSSGLALQETQYF

v_gene: TRBV7-3
j_gene: TRBJ1-1
d_gene: NA
abundance: many
CDR3nt: TGTGCCAGCAGCTTAGGGGGTTTTGACAATCCCAACACTGAAGCTTTCTTT
CDR3aa: CASSLGGFDNPNTEAFF

v_gene: TRBV20-1
j_gene: TRBJ2-1
d_gene: NA
abundance: many
CDR3nt: TGCAGTGCTAGTGGGGGGAGGTCCGTGGATGAGCAGTTCTTC
CDR3aa: CSASGGRSVDEQFF

v_gene: TRBV4-3
j_gene: TRBJ2-7
d_gene: NA
abundance: many
CDR3nt: TGCGCCAGCAGCCAGCTGACGGGGAGAAACTACGAGCAGTACTTC
CDR3aa: CASSQLTGRNYEQYF

v_gene: TRBV27
j_gene: TRBJ2-1
d_gene: TRBD2
abundance: few
CDR3nt: TGTGCCAGCAGTTTAGGCGGGAGGTACCGAGATGAGCAGTTCTTC
CDR3aa: CASSLGGRYRDEQFF

v_gene: TRBV7-9
j_gene: TRBJ2-1
d_gene: NA
abundance: NA
CDR3nt: TGTGCCAGCAGCTTAGTTGTGGGAGACAACAATGAGCAGTTCTTC
CDR3aa: CASSLVVGDNNEQFF

v_gene: TRBV20-1
j_gene: TRBJ2-5
d_gene: TRBD2
abundance: many
CDR3nt: TGCAGTGCTAGAACCCGACTAGCGGGCGATCAAGAGACCCAGTACTTC
CDR3aa: CSARTRLAGDQETQYF

v_gene: TRBV6-1
j_gene: TRBJ1-6
d_gene: NA
abundance: many
CDR3nt: TGTGCCAGCAGTCGCGGACCGCTACTAAATTCACCCCTCCACTTT
CDR3aa: CASSRGPLLNSPLHF

v_gene: TRBV28
j_gene: TRBJ1-5
d_gene: NA
abundance: few
CDR3nt: TGTGCCAGCAGTTTGGGCGGGTCGGACCAGCCCCAGCATTTT
CDR3aa: CASSLGGSDQPQHF

v_gene: TRBV6-1
j_gene: TRBJ2-7
d_gene: NA
abundance: NA
CDR3nt: TGTGCCAGCTCTGTAGCGACCTACGAGCAGTACTTC
CDR3aa: CASSVATYEQYF

v_gene: TRBV7-2
j_gene: TRBJ1-6
d_gene: NA
abundance: NA
CDR3nt: TGTGCCAGCAGCATGGGACCACCCCTCCACTTT
CDR3aa: CASSMGPPLHF

v_gene: TRBV9
j_gene: TRBJ1-2
d_gene: TRBD1
abundance: few
CDR3nt: TGTGCCAGCAGCATTGGACAGGAGCCGGGGGGCTACACCTTC
CDR3aa: CASSIGQEPGGYTF

v_gene: TRBV19
j_gene: TRBJ2-5
d_gene: NA
abundance: few
CDR3nt: TGTGCCAGTAGTATAAACTGGGGAGAGACCCAGTACTTC
CDR3aa: CASSINWGETQYF

v_gene: TRBV30
j_gene: TRBJ1-3
d_gene: NA
abundance: few
CDR3nt: TGTGCCTGGCAGCCCCGGATCTCTGGAAACACCATATATTTT
CDR3aa: CAWQPRISGNTIYF

v_gene: TRBV4-2
j_gene: TRBJ2-7
d_gene: NA
abundance: few
CDR3nt: TGTGCCAGCAGCCAAGTGGCTGGGGGAGGAGGGCAAACTGACCCCGGATGCGAGCAGTACTTC
CDR3aa: CASSQVAGGGGQTDPGCEQYF

v_gene: TRBV30
j_gene: TRBJ1-5
d_gene: NA
abundance: many
CDR3nt: TGTGCCTGGAGTGAAGGGGCCTCGGGTCAGCCCCAGCATTTT
CDR3aa: CAWSEGASGQPQHF

v_gene: TRBV6-1
j_gene: TRBJ2-1
d_gene: NA
abundance: NA
CDR3nt: TGTGCCAGCCGAGTCCGGCTGGCCCTAACGGGAGTTTGGAATGAGCAGTTCTTC
CDR3aa: CASRVRLALTGVWNEQFF

v_gene: TRBV6-2/TRBV6-3
j_gene: TRBJ2-3
d_gene: NA
abundance: NA
CDR3nt: TGTGCCAGCAGTGCGGGACAGTCTAGCACAGATACGCAGTATTTT
CDR3aa: CASSAGQSSTDTQYF

v_gene: TRBV14
j_gene: TRBJ1-1
d_gene: NA
abundance: few
CDR3nt: TGTGCCAGCAGCCAAGAATGGGGGGCCACTGAAGCTTTCTTT
CDR3aa: CASSQEWGATEAFF

v_gene: TRBV7-2
j_gene: TRBJ2-7
d_gene: NA
abundance: few
CDR3nt: TGTGCCAGCAGCTTACAGTCTCTGGGCGGGAACTCCTACGAGCAGTACTTC
CDR3aa: CASSLQSLGGNSYEQYF